The T cell receptor (beta chain) described here comes from a study of blood T cell repertoires in COVID-19. Produced via immunoSEQ multiplex PCR; TCRdb's table is partial and in-frame only. In the table there are fewer than 350,000 clones, 65% to 90% of which are singletons. Input material: peripheral blood. This receptor was obtained from a human donor in a cohort sampled during active COVID-19.

The CDR3 sequence is CASSQDRAGSEPPTQYF. In DNA, the CDR3 is TGCGCCAGCAGCCAAGATAGGGCAGGGTCAGAACCCCCTACGCAGTATTTT. This chain links TRBV4-1 with TRBJ2-3; tentative D call: TRBD1 (5 bases). Germline values: CDR1 MGHRA, CDR2 YSYEKL. CDR3 length: 17 residues. V was trimmed by 0 bases and J by 8 bases, leaving 21 bases between them.